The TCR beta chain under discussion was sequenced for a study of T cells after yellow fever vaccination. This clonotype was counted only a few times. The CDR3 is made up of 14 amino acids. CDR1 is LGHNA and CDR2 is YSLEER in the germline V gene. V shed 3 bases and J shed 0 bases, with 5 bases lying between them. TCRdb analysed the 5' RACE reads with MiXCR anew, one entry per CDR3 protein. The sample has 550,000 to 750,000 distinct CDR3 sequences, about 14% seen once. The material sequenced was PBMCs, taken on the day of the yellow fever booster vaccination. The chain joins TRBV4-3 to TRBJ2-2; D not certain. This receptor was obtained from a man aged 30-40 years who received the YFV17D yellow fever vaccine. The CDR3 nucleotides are TGCGCCAGCAGCCACCAACCGAACACCGGGGAGCTGTTTTTT. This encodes CASSHQPNTGELFF.